This entry describes one T cell receptor (beta chain). What it binds is not known. Primers included in the PCR were 60 Vbeta and 13 Jbeta primers. The protocol was immunoSEQ multiplex PCR, while the TCRdb copy is restricted to in-frame clones and leaves out a portion. In the table there are 160,000 or so clones, around three quarters of which are singletons. Germline loops: CDR1 MNHNY, CDR2 SVGAGI (reference sequence). This CDR3 has 16 residues. Trimming removed 5 bases from V and 0 bases from J, with 14 bases in between. This entry is derived from a study of cytomegalovirus exposure and HLA in healthy donors. Study-wide findings and caveats: With later analysis, a missense DCLRE1C variant became linked to TCR beta V- and J-gene trimming.

The rearrangement uses TRBV6-6 and TRBJ2-1; unclear D gene. This sequence was found in a man aged 35 to 55 in good health and CMV-seronegative. The sample taken for sequencing was PBMCs. DNA for the CDR3: TGTGCCAGCAGTCCTACTAAAGCTAGCTCCTACAATGAGCAGTTCTTC. Residues: CASSPTKASSYNEQFF.